This TCR beta chain came from a study of cytomegalovirus exposure and HLA in healthy donors. Study as a whole: Most donors, 70% to 85% of a few hundred genotyped, fell in the Caucasian-associated ancestry cluster.

General observations from the study: HLA-A and HLA-B allele assignments for most subjects were reportedly predicted accurately using TCR beta sequences. An Asian-associated ancestry cluster reportedly showed fewer N-insertions than the approximately 600-donor mean in a later analysis. By HLA locus, TCR association rates varied in a later analysis, with DRB1 showing the most and HLA-C the fewest.

This clone was found a few times. Its cognate antigen is unknown. Trimming stripped 7 bases from V and 1 base from J, with 7 bases between. Germline loops: CDR1 MNHEY, CDR2 SMNVEV (reference sequence). This CDR3 has 12 amino acids. Both 60 Vbeta primers and 13 Jbeta primers went into the PCR. Produced via immunoSEQ multiplex PCR; TCRdb's table is partial and in-frame only. The data contain 100,000 to 150,000 clones, roughly 15% of them singletons. The specimen was PBMCs. J is TRBJ1-1 and V is TRBV27, with D uncertain. The sequence was collected from a female donor in good health and CMV-seropositive. The chain's CDR3 is CASTDRNTEAFF. The CDR3 DNA sequence: TGTGCCAGCACCGATAGGAACACTGAAGCTTTCTTT.